Given below is one T cell receptor beta chain in context. Its specific antigen is unknown. No base-level quality is on record; no much larger clone is a single base apart. In total, fewer than 750 healthy bone marrow donors made up the cohort. Cohort members were all nominally healthy when sampled, although unrecorded immune exposures were likely present. Of the approximately 700 cohort members, more than 250 had a positive CMV serostatus and just over 350 had a negative one, while no CMV serostatus was recorded for the donor. Every donor gave a peripheral blood sample, and the peripheral blood mononuclear cells from that sample were used for TCR beta sequencing. The Qiagen DNeasy Blood Extraction Kit was used to extract genomic DNA from the blood cell samples. These data are taken from a study of cytomegalovirus exposure and HLA in healthy donors (dated 2017 in TCRdb). General notes on the study: According to an earlier analysis of 587 of the donors, about 179 million T cells yielded roughly 110 million unique TCR beta sequences and 276 Gb of sequence data. A few DR-DQ haplotypes were treated as single units for association and clustering because of strong linkage in the cohort. The later analysis used no new phenotypic data to find candidate immune exposures, relying instead on TCR beta sequences and their occurrence across donors. The study aimed to test whether cataloging public T cell receptors could reveal signatures of past pathogen exposure. Along with the roughly 610-subject first cohort, a separate validation cohort of over a hundred different subjects was used. Alongside the repertoire data, information on donor age, sex, ethnicity and CMV serostatus was compiled. In a later analysis, previously published TCR beta repertoires from hundreds of donors were re-analyzed and high-resolution HLA genotyping was added so that TCR occurrence patterns could be studied. Using immunosequencing, the study profiled T cell repertoires from fewer than 700 subjects and related those repertoires to cytomegalovirus serostatus. Both class I and class II loci were covered by HLA typing, at four-digit resolution. Among the approximately 400 genotyped donors, more than 70% belonged to the genetic ancestry cluster associated with self-reported Caucasian donors. An early release that covered about 600 HLA-typed donors contained about 300 gigabases of sequencing data and 65 million to 100 million unique TCR sequences. In an earlier analysis of a few hundred of the donors, high-throughput TCR beta sequencing was used to judge whether each TCR beta V gene segment behaved as functional or pseudogenic. Typing coverage differed by locus: A, B, C, DRB1 and DQB1 were typed in roughly 620-630 donors, DQA1 in around 500, DPA1 in 606, and DPB1 in around 440. Among 398 genotyped donors of the cohort, an average of around 250,000 unique TCR beta nucleotide sequences was sequenced per donor, of which about 19% were non-productive. To predict cytomegalovirus infection status, the study brought together high-throughput TCR immunosequencing, statistical association of individual TCRs with disease status, and machine learning. Every discovery cohort repertoire had been produced on one sequencing platform. In a later genetic analysis, genome-wide SNP genotypes for about three fifths of the roughly 670 donors were used, and that subset was treated as a discovery cohort. The investigation overall reported the following: Several of the top co-occurrence clusters appeared to be linked to parvovirus B19, influenza, CMV and Epstein-Barr virus, according to a later analysis. Compared with equally common non-associated chains, HLA-associated TCR beta chains in a later analysis were more clonally expanded and had lower generation probabilities. A cluster of highly shared sequence variants was judged likely to be a technical artifact of the sequencing pipeline. While some public TCRs were present in many individuals, most TCR sequences turned up only very rarely across donors. In a later genetic analysis, fewer N-insertions in productive TCRs were reported among donors in an Asian-associated ancestry cluster than the roughly 640-donor mean. Linkage disequilibrium might explain the correlated functional status among segregating V segments, but an unknown experimental factor could not be ruled out. In a later genetic analysis, a missense DCLRE1C variant was associated with V-gene and J-gene trimming of TCR beta chains, and the association was replicated in an independent cohort. When HLA alleles, especially DR and DQ, strongly co-occurred, TCR associations were difficult to assign to individual alleles. A later analysis associated some 17,000 TCR beta sequences with specific HLA alleles at a false discovery rate of 0.05. Sequencing depth was assumed to be roughly uniform across donors in the presence/absence analyses, though that assumption may not hold. The classifier was reported to diagnose cytomegalovirus status with high specificity and sensitivity in both the original cohort and the validation cohort. The only immune exposure information available for the cohort was CMV serostatus. A further reported finding was that TCR beta sequences accurately predicted the HLA-A and HLA-B alleles for most subjects in the first cohort. Because the 87-base-pair reads could not distinguish some IMGT-functional V segments, including TRBV6-2 and TRBV6-3, those segments were excluded. Broadly in line with IMGT annotations, most TCR beta V segments showed up in productive rearrangements about 87% or about 30% of the time in an earlier analysis of roughly 590 of the donors. The study listed approximately 150 TCR beta chains as associated with cytomegalovirus. Three of the identified cytomegalovirus-associated TCR beta chains were confirmed in vitro to be specific for cytomegalovirus antigens. The earlier analysis of approximately 590 of the donors excluded roughly 17 rarely observed V segments, including chromosome 9 orphons, because counts were too low. A later analysis found that TCR association rates varied across HLA loci, with DRB1 alleles showing the most associated TCRs and HLA-C alleles the fewest. According to the authors, the approach could potentially be generalized to other disease states and immunological phenotypes. Only TCR beta chains were sequenced in this cohort, and the absence of alpha or paired-chain data limited detectable features. HLA typing was unavailable for some donors at each locus, so association tests used only the typed subset. A later analysis found that most CMV-associated TCR beta chains appeared HLA-restricted, with HLA associations seemingly driven largely by CMV exposure.

Library construction relied on the immunoSEQ multiplex PCR assay. The multiplex PCR relied on a mix of 60 forward primers for TCR Vbeta segments and 13 reverse primers for TCR Jbeta segments. Amplification of the CDR3 region of rearranged TCR beta genes was performed with a multiplex PCR assay on genomic DNA. The Illumina HiSeq System was used to sequence the amplified TCR beta libraries as 87-base-pair reads. The paper's data handling went like this. A later analysis counted approximately 76 million unique TCR beta chains across the 550 to 800 repertoires, and some 11 million of these chains were shared by at least two donors. Raw reads were error-corrected and collapsed into unique sequences by a nearest-neighbor algorithm in which closely related sequences were merged to remove PCR and sequencing errors. CDR3 sequences were aligned to IMGT reference sequences to assign V, D and J gene segments. For a sequence to be retained, a match of at least six nucleotides was required to both a V gene segment and a J gene segment. Rearrangements were classified as productive when the CDR3 lacked stop codons and remained in frame with V and J, and all other rearrangements were classified as non-productive. Following IMGT convention, CDR3 was defined as the stretch from the second conserved V-encoded cysteine up to the conserved J-encoded phenylalanine. The earlier analysis of fewer than 750 of the donors excluded sequences that lacked an unambiguous match to a single V gene segment. In an earlier analysis of 587 of the donors, V segments were called functional above 56.7% productive rearrangements and were called segregating when the between-donor standard deviation exceeded 5%. A statistical classification framework was built for diagnosing cytomegalovirus status from the catalog of TCR beta chain sequences. In a later analysis, V and J genes were assigned by comparing TCR nucleotide sequences against IMGT/GENE-DB human TR gene sequences. Using the TCRdist pipeline, a later analysis assigned CDR3 sequences along with most-parsimonious VDJ recombination scenarios. In a later analysis, each TCR beta chain was defined by its CDR3 amino acid sequence together with its V-gene family, and reads lacking a unique V-gene family were excluded. In a later analysis, around 650 highly shared, low-generation-probability nucleotide sequences were removed to address suspected cross-contamination and a sequencing artifact. For each public chain, a later analysis derived a clonal expansion index from normalized ranks of inferred template counts within each repertoire. A later analysis computed generation probabilities with a VDJ recombination model fitted to out-of-frame rearrangements, and checked the results against IGoR. In a later analysis, hypergeometric tests were used to score TCR-TCR, TCR-HLA and TCR-CMV co-occurrence, with a repertoire-size bias correction applied to TCR pairs. In a later analysis, false discovery rates were estimated by permuting HLA or CMV assignments 20 times. In a later analysis, co-occurring TCRs were grouped with DBSCAN, and TCRdist sequence similarity was added when clustering was performed within HLA-allele-positive subsets. Co-occurrence clustering excluded repertoires with fewer than 30,000 or more than 120,000 public chains, plus five with anomalous nucleotide sharing. TCRdb limited this immuneACCESS table to in-frame rearrangements with V and J called. A share of clones is missing; checked studies link under half to unresolved V genes, and the rest is unexplained. The DNA gave D and trimming, while V, J and clone size come from that table. This sample holds about 130,000 clones; around 77% were observed only once. In total, the top ten clones hold about 4.4% of the sample.

CDR1 and CDR2 are drawn from the germline V gene: SGHRS, YFSETQ. The germline V and J ends show losses of 0 bases and 8 bases respectively, and no gene match explains 4 bases of the junction. Including the terminal cysteine and phenylalanine, the CDR3 comprises 14 residues. Only CDR3 DNA is held: 42 bases, read in frame from base 1. The chain joins TRBV5-1 to TRBJ1-4, and TRBD1 aligns with 7 junction nucleotides. The sample was PBMCs. The TCR was taken from a man younger than 45 in good health. The CDR3 region has the sequence CASSLEQGREKLFF. Here is the DNA: TGCGCCAGCAGCTTGGAACAGGGGAGGGAAAAACTGTTTTTT.